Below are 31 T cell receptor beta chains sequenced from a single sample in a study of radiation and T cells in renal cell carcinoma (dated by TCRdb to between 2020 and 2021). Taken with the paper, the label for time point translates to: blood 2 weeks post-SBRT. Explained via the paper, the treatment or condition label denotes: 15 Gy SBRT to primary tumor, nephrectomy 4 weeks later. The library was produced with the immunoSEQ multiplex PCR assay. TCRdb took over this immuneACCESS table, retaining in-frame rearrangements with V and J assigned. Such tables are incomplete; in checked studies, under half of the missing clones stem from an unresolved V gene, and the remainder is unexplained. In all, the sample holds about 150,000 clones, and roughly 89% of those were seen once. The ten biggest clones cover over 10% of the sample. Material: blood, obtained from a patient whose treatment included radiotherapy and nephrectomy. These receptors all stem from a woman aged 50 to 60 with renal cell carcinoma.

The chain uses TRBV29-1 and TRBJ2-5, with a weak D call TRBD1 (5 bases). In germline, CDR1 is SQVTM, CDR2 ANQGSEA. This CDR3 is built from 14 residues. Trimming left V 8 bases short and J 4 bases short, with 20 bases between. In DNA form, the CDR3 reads TGCAGCCTTCGGAAGGGCAGGGCCGGAGAGACCCAGTACTTC. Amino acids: CSLRKGRAGETQYF.

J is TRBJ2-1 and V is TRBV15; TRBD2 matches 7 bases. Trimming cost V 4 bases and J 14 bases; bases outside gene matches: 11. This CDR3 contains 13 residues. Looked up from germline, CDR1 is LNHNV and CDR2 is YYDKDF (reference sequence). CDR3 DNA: TGTGCCACCAGCACCCCTTCCCGGGACTATAAGTTCTTC. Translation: CATSTPSRDYKFF.

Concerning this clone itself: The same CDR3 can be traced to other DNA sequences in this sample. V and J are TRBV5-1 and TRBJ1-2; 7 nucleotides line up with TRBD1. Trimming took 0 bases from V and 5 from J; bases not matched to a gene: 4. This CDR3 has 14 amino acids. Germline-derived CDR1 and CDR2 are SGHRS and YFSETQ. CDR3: CASSLGQGGYGYTF. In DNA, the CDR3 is TGCGCCAGCAGCTTGGGACAGGGAGGGTATGGCTACACCTTC.

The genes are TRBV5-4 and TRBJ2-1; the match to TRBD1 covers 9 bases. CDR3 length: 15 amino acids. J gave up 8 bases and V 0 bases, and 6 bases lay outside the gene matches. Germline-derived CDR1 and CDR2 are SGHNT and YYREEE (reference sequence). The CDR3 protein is CASSLAPDRGHEQFF. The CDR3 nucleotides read TGTGCCAGCAGCTTGGCCCCGGACAGGGGTCATGAGCAGTTCTTC.

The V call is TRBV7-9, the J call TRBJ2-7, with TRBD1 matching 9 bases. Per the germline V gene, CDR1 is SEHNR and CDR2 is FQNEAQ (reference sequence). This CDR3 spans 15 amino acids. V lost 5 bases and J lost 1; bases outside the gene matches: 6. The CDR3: CASSNVGQGSYEQYF. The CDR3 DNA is TGTGCCAGCAGCAACGTGGGACAGGGTTCCTACGAGCAGTACTTC.

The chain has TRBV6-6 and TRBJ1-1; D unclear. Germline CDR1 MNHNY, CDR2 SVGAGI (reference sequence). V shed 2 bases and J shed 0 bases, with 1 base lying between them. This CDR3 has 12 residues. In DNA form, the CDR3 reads TGTGCCAGCAGTTACATGAACACTGAAGCTTTCTTT. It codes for CASSYMNTEAFF.

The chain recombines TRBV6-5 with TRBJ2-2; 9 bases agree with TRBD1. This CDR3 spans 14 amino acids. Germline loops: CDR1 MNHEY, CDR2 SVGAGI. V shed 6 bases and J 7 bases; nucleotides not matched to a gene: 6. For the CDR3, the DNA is TGTGCCAGCAGACGGGACAGGGCTGACGGGGAGCTGTTTTTT. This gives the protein CASRRDRADGELFF.

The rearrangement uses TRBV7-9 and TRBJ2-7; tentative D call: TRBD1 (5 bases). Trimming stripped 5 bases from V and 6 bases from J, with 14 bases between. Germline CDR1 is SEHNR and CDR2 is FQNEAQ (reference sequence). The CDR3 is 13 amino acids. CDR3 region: CASSRTQGSEQYF. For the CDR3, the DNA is TGTGCCAGCAGCCGAACGCAGGGTTCCGAGCAGTACTTC.

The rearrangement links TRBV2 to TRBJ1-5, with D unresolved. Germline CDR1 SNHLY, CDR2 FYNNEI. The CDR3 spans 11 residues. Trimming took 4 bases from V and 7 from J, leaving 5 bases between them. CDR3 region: CASSVDQPQHF. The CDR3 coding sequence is TGTGCCAGCAGTGTGGACCAGCCCCAGCATTTT.

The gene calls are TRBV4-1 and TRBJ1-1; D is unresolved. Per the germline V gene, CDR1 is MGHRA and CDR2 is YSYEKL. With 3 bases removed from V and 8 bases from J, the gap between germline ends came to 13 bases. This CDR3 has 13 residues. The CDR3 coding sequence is TGCGCCAGCAGCCACCCCTCGGGAAGGGAAGCTTTCTTT. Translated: CASSHPSGREAFF.

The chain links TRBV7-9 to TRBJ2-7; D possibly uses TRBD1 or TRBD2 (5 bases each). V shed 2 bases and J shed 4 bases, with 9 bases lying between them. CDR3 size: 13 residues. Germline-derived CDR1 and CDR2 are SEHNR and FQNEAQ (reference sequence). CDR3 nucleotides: TGTGCCAGCAGCTTATGGGGCGGGTACGAGCAGTACTTC. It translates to CASSLWGGYEQYF.

CDR3 amino acids: CASSLGGTVTNQPQHF. CDR3 DNA: TGTGCCAGCAGCTTAGGGGGGACAGTAACAAATCAGCCCCAGCATTTT. The chain links TRBV7-2 to TRBJ1-5; TRBD1 agrees at 7 bases. CDR3 length: 16 amino acids. Per the germline V gene, CDR1 is SGHTA and CDR2 is FQGNSA. V shed 1 base and J 4 bases; nucleotides not matched to a gene: 7.

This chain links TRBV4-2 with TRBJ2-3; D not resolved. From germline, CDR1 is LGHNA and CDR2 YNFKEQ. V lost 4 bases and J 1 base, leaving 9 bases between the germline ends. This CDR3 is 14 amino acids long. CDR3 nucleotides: TGTGCCAGCAGCCCTCTCCAGGGCACAGATACGCAGTATTTT. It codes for CASSPLQGTDTQYF.

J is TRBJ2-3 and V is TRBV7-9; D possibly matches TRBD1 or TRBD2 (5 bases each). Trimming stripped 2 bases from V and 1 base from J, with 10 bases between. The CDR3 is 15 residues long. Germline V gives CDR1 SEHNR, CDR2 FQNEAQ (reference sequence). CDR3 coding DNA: TGTGCCAGCAGCTTATGGGACGTGGGCACAGATACGCAGTATTTT. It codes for CASSLWDVGTDTQYF.

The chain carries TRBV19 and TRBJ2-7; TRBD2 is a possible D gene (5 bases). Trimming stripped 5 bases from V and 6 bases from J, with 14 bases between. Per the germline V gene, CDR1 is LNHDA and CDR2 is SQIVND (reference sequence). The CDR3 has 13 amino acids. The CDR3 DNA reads TGTGCCAGTAGTTCAGGACTGTTCTCCGAGCAGTACTTC. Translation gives CASSSGLFSEQYF.

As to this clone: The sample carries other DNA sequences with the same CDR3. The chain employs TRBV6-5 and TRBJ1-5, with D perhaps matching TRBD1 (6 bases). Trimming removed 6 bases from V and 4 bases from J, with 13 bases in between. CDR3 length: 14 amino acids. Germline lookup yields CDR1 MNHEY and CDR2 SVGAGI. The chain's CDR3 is CASSNDRSNQPQHF. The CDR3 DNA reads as TGTGCCAGCAGCAATGACAGGAGTAATCAGCCCCAGCATTTT.

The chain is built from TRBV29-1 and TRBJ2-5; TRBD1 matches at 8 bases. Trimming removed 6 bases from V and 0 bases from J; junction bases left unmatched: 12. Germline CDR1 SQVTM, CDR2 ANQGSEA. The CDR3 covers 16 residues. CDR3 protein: CSVLRGTGVYQETQYF. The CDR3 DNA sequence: TGCAGCGTCCTACGAGGGACAGGCGTCTACCAAGAGACCCAGTACTTC. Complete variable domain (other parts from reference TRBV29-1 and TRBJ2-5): SAVISQKPSRDICQRGTSLTIQCQVDSQVTMMFWYRQQPGQSLTLIATANQGSEATYESGFVIDKFPISRPNLTFSTLTVSNMSPEDSSIYLCSVLRGTGVYQETQYFGPGTRLLVL.

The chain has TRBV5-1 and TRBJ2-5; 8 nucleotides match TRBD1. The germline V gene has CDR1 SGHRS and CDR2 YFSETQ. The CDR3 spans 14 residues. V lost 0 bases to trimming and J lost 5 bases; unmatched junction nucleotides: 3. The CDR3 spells CASSLATGGETQYF. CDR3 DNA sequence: TGCGCCAGCAGCTTGGCTACAGGGGGGGAGACCCAGTACTTC.

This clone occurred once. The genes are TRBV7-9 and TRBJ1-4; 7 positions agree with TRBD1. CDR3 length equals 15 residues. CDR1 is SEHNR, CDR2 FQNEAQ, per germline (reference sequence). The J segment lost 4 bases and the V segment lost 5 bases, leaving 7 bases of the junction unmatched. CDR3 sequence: CASSLRQGGNEKLFF. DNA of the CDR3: TGTGCCAGCAGCCTTCGACAGGGTGGTAATGAAAAACTGTTTTTT.

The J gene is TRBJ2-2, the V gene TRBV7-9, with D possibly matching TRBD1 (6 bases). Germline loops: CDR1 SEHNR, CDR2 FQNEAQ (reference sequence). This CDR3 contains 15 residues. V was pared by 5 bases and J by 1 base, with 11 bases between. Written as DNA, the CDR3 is TGTGCCAGCAGCCCCCGGGACAAGAACACCGGGGAGCTGTTTTTT. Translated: CASSPRDKNTGELFF. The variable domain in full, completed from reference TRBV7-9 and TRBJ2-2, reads DTGVSQNPRHKITKRGQNVTFRCDPISEHNRLYWYRQTLGQGPEFLTYFQNEAQLEKSRLLSDRFSAERPKGSFSTLEIQRTEQGDSAMYLCASSPRDKNTGELFFGEGSRLTVL.

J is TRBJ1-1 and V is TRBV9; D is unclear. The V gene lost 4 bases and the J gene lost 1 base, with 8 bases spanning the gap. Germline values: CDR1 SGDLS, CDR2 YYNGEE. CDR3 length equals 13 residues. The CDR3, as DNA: TGTGCCAGCAGCCCCCTCCAGAACACTGAAGCTTTCTTT. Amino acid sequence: CASSPLQNTEAFF.

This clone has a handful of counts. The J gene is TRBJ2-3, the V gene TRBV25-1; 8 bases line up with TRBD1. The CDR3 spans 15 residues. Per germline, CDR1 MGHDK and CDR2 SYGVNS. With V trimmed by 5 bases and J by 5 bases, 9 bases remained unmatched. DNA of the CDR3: TGTGCCAGCAGTCCGTGGACAGGGAGTCAAGATACGCAGTATTTT. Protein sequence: CASSPWTGSQDTQYF.

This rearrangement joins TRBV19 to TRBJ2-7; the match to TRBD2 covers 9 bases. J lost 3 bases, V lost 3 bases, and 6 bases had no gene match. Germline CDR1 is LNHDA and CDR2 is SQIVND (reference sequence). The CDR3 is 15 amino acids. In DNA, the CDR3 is TGTGCCAGTAGTATGGAGGCGGGGGGGGTCTACGAGCAGTACTTC. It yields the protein CASSMEAGGVYEQYF.

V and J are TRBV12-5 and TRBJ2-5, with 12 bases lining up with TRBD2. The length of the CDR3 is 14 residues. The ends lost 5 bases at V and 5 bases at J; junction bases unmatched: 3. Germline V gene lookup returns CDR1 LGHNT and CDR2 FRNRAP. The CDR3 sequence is CASGLAGGRETQYF. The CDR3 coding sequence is TGTGCTAGTGGTCTAGCGGGGGGGCGGGAGACCCAGTACTTC.

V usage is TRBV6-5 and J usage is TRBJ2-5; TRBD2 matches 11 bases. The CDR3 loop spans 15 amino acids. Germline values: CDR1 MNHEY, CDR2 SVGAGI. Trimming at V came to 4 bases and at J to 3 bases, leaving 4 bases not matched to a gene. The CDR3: CASSSLAGGKETQYF. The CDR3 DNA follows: TGTGCCAGCAGTTCTCTAGCGGGGGGAAAAGAGACCCAGTACTTC.

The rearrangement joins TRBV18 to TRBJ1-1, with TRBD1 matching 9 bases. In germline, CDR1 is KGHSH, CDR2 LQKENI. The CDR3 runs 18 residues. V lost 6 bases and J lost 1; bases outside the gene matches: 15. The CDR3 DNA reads TGTGCCAGCTCGTCAATCCCGGGACAGGGCATAAGGAACACTGAAGCTTTCTTT. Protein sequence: CASSSIPGQGIRNTEAFF.

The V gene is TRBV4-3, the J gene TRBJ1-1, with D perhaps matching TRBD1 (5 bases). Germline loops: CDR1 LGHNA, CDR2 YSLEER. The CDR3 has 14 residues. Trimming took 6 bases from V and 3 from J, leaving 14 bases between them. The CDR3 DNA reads TGCGCCAGCAGTCGGGGGGGACGGGACACTGAAGCTTTCTTT. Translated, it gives CASSRGGRDTEAFF.

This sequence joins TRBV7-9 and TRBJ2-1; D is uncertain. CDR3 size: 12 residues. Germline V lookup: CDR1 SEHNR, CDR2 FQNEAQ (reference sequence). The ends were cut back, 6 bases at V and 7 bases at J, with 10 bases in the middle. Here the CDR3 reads CASRDGRNEQFF. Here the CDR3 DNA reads TGTGCCAGCAGGGATGGGCGAAATGAGCAGTTCTTC.

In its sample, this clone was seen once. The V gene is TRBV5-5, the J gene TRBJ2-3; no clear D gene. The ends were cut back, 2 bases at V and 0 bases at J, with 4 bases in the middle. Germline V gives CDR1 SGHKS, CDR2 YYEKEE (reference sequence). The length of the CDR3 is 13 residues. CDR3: CASSFESTDTQYF. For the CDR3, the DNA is TGTGCCAGCAGCTTCGAGAGCACAGATACGCAGTATTTT. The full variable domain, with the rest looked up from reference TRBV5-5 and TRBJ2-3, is DAGVTQSPTHLIKTRGQQVTLRCSPISGHKSVSWYQQVLGQGPQFIFQYYEKEERGRGNFPDRFSARQFPNYSSELNVNALLLGDSALYLCASSFESTDTQYFGPGTRLTVL.

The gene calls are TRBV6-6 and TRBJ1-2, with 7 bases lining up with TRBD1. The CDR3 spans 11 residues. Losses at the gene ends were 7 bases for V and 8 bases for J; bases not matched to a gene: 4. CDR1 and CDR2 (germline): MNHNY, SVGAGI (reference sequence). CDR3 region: CASTGGWGYTF. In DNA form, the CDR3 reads TGTGCCAGCACAGGGGGTTGGGGCTACACCTTC.

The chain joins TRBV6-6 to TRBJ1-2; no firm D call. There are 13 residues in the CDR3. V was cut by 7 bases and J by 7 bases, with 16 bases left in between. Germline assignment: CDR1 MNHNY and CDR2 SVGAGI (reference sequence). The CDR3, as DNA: TGTGCCAGCACTCTAAAGGGAGGGTTTGGCTACACCTTC. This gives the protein CASTLKGGFGYTF.